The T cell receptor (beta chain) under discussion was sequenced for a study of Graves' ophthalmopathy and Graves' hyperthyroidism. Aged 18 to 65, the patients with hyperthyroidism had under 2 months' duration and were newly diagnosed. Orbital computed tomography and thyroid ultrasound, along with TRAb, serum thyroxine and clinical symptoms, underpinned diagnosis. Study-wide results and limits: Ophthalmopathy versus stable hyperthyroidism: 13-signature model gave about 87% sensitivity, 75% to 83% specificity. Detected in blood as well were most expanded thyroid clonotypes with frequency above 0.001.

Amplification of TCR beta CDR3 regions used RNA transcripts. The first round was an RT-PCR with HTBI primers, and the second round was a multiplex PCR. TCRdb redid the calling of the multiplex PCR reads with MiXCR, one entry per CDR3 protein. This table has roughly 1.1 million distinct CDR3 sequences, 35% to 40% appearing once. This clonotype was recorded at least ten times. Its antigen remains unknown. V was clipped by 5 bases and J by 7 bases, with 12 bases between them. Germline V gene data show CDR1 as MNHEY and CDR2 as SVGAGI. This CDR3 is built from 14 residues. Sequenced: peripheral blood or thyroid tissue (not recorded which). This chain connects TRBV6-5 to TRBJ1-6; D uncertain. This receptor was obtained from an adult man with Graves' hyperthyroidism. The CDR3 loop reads CASSADIENSPLHF. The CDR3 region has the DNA TGTGCCAGCAGTGCCGACATTGAGAATTCACCCCTCCACTTT.